This TCR beta chain was sequenced in a study of T cell responses to AZD1222 COVID-19 vaccine. Whole-study findings and limits: The study reported that nearly half of spike-specific TCRs target unmutated variant regions.

The CDR3 sequence is 15 residues long. Germline trimming cut 4 bases from V and 5 bases from J; bases unmatched to any gene: 9. Germline CDR1 is SEHNR and CDR2 is FQNEAQ (reference sequence). This clone came up once. The antigen is unknown. Produced via immunoSEQ multiplex PCR; TCRdb's table is partial and in-frame only. The sample consists of 200,000 or so clones, approximately 95% of them appearing once. The starting material was peripheral blood, obtained 28 days after the second AZD1222 dose. The rearrangement joins TRBV7-9 to TRBJ2-7; 9 bases map to TRBD1. The sequence was obtained from an adult who received the AZD1222 COVID-19 vaccine. The CDR3 DNA reads as TGTGCCAGCAGCTATTCCGGGACAGGGCTGAACGAGCAGTACTTC. It specifies CASSYSGTGLNEQYF.